This T cell receptor (beta chain) was captured in a study of CD8+ T cells in alopecia areata (dated by TCRdb to 2016 to 2018). Notes on the research overall: In both human patients and the C3H/HeJ mouse model, the study applied high-throughput TCRbeta sequencing to look at T cell clonal expansion in alopecia areata. TCRbeta CDR3 regions were amplified by immunoSEQ multiplex PCR using 35 Vbeta forward and 13 Jbeta reverse primers. Clonality in the scalp was compared among normal scalp (n=4), patchy alopecia areata scalp (n=8), and alopecia totalis/universalis scalp (n=8). In humans, TCRbeta sequencing was performed on scalp tissue and on sorted CD4+ and CD8+ peripheral blood T cells from healthy controls and from patients with patchy or totalis/universalis alopecia areata. RNA was obtained with the PAXgene miRNA kit for fixed scalp, the miRNeasy kit for PBMCs, and the RNeasy kit for mouse skin.

Remarks on this clone: Its binding antigen is unknown. No qualities accompany the bases; no much larger clone lies one base away.

Library creation used the immunoSEQ multiplex PCR assay. To provide template for TCR sequencing, every sample had RNA extracted and reverse transcribed into cDNA. First-strand cDNA was synthesized with SuperScript III using a 2:1 mix of oligo-dT and random hexamers. A synthetic immune receptor repertoire was used to measure amplification bias, and any remaining bias was corrected computationally. Turning to the authors' computational methods: After raw reads were preprocessed to remove errors, the CDR3 was defined following IMGT conventions as running from the conserved cysteine to phenylalanine. Clonality was calculated as 1 minus Shannon entropy normalized by log2 of the number of productive unique TCRs. CD4 or CD8 identity of scalp clones was inferred by cross-referencing scalp TCRbeta sequences with sorted blood CD4 and CD8 repertoires. TCRdb limited this immuneACCESS table to in-frame rearrangements with V and J called. A share of clones is missing; checked studies link under half to unresolved V genes, and the rest is unexplained. That table is the source of V, J and clone size, and D and trimming were worked out from the DNA. In this sample the table shows about 110,000 clones, 50% to 70% of which occur a single time. Jointly, the top ten make up 20% to 25% of the sample.

General conclusions and limits of the study: Unlike mouse skin, where gammadelta T cells dominate, normal human skin contains resident alphabeta T cells that get sequenced too, which complicates analysis of the scalp TCR repertoire. Compared with mice, TCR sequences shared between patients were less clear, possibly partly because of HLA diversity across the patient population. Compared with normal scalp, lesional scalp, particularly in alopecia totalis/universalis, had higher clonality and more expanded CD8+ clones, which suggests antigenic drive.

Lesional scalp punch biopsies and peripheral blood were obtained from alopecia areata patients. PBMCs were isolated by density centrifugation and stained for CD3, CD4 and CD8, after which CD4+ and CD8+ T cells were sorted on a FACSAria. As part of a multicenter biomarker study, untreated alopecia areata patients were recruited. For a few biomarker-study patients, blood CD8+ T cells were further sorted into NKG2D-low and NKG2D-high fractions. The CDR3 starts with the cysteine, ends with the phenylalanine, and has 15 residues. The read is trimmed to its CDR3 DNA, 45 bases read in frame from base 1. The germline V gene yields SGHRS for CDR1 and YFSETQ for CDR2. V is shortened by 2 bases, J by 2 bases, and the region joining them spans 13 bases.

The receptor chain draws on TRBV5-1 and TRBJ1-1; the D gene identity is not certain. This clonotype originated in a human donor with alopecia areata. Sequencing input: NKG2D-low CD8+ T cells sorted from blood. This specimen's cell subset or site label, interpreted: sorted CD8+ NKG2D-low blood T cells. The DNA reads TGCGCCAGCAGCTTAACACCCGGGATAAACACTGAAGCTTTCTTT. This codes for CASSLTPGINTEAFF.